These T cell receptor beta chains were read from a single sample in a study of blood T cell repertoires in COVID-19. The assay was immunoSEQ multiplex PCR, and TCRdb's table has in-frame clones only and misses some. The profile shows 45,000 or so clones, about 85% of them singletons. Sequencing was carried out using peripheral blood. The receptors originated from a human donor in a cohort sampled during active COVID-19. CDR3s include the opening cysteine and the closing phenylalanine or tryptophan. A D gene is named only where the DNA matches it firmly. Size is stated for part of the rows, as once, few or many counts, or as a class when the clone is expanded.

d_call | j_call | clone_size | cdr3_length | v_call | cdr3_aa | cdr3_nt
TRBD1 | TRBJ1-6 | . | 15 | TRBV7-2 | CASSQPTGDHSPLHF | TGTGCCAGCAGTCAGCCGACAGGGGATCATTCACCCCTCCACTTT
. | TRBJ2-6 | . | 17 | TRBV5-1 | CASKGGAGNSGANVLTF | TGCGCCAGCAAAGGTGGGGCAGGAAACTCTGGGGCCAACGTCCTGACTTTC
. | TRBJ2-2 | medium-sized | 14 | TRBV7-9 | CASSSLRNTGELFF | TGTGCCAGCAGCTCGCTTAGGAACACCGGGGAGCTGTTTTTT
. | TRBJ2-7 | once | 11 | TRBV30 | CAWTESYEQYF | TGTGCCTGGACAGAATCCTACGAGCAGTACTTC
. | TRBJ1-1 | . | 15 | TRBV7-9 | CASSPTAVMNTEAFF | TGTGCCAGCAGCCCGACAGCCGTCATGAACACTGAAGCTTTCTTT
. | TRBJ1-3 | . | 16 | TRBV11-2 | CASSLQGGGAGNTIYF | TGTGCCAGCAGCTTACAGGGTGGAGGGGCTGGAAACACCATATATTTT
TRBD2 | TRBJ2-6 | . | 16 | TRBV11-2 | CASSLLGRVGANVLTF | TGTGCCAGCAGCCTGCTCGGGAGGGTTGGGGCCAACGTCCTGACTTTC
. | TRBJ1-2 | once | 13 | TRBV10-2 | CASSGTADYGYTF | TGCGCCAGCAGTGGGACAGCCGACTATGGCTACACCTTC
TRBD1 | TRBJ1-2 | . | 15 | TRBV6-5 | CASSYSMGQIYGYTF | TGTGCCAGCAGTTACTCAATGGGACAGATCTATGGCTACACCTTC
. | TRBJ2-7 | . | 12 | TRBV11-2 | CASSLQGLEQYF | TGTGCCAGCAGCTTACAGGGTCTCGAGCAGTACTTC
. | TRBJ2-3 | . | 12 | TRBV5-1 | CASSLYWDTQYF | TGCGCCAGCAGCTTGTACTGGGATACGCAGTATTTT
TRBD2 | TRBJ2-3 | . | 17 | TRBV7-3 | CASSRKGLAGVEDTQYF | TGTGCCAGCAGCCGAAAAGGACTAGCGGGAGTAGAAGATACGCAGTATTTT
TRBD1 | TRBJ1-3 | . | 17 | TRBV5-6 | CASSLELDRGHGNTIYF | TGTGCCAGCAGCTTGGAACTAGACAGGGGACATGGAAACACCATATATTTT
. | TRBJ2-7 | . | 15 | TRBV10-1 | CASSESVTGSYEQYF | TGCGCCAGCAGTGAGTCTGTGACAGGATCCTACGAGCAGTACTTC
. | TRBJ1-1 | few | 13 | TRBV5-6 | CASSLPAGTEAFF | TGTGCCAGCAGCTTGCCAGCAGGGACAGAAGCTTTCTTT
TRBD2 | TRBJ2-5 | . | 16 | TRBV6-4 | CASTRTSGTIQETQYF | TGTGCCAGCACAAGGACTAGCGGGACGATACAAGAGACCCAGTACTTC
. | TRBJ2-2 | . | 14 | TRBV12-5 | CASGLVRGGGELFF | TGTGCTAGTGGTTTGGTACGAGGGGGCGGGGAGCTGTTTTTT
TRBD2 | TRBJ2-1 | . | 15 | TRBV28 | CASRTPRTSGNEQFF | TGTGCCAGCAGAACGCCGCGGACTAGCGGGAATGAGCAGTTCTTC
TRBD1 | TRBJ2-7 | . | 16 | TRBV7-2 | CASSLVVGTASAEQYF | TGTGCCAGCAGCTTAGTAGTGGGGACAGCTTCGGCCGAGCAGTACTTC
TRBD2 | TRBJ2-5 | . | 18 | TRBV6-2/TRBV6-3 | CASSYSFGTSGPQETQYF | TGTGCCAGCAGTTACTCGTTCGGGACTAGCGGTCCCCAAGAGACCCAGTACTTC